This T cell receptor beta chain was sequenced for a study of sequential checkpoint blockade in melanoma. Study-wide background: Both treatment sequences were followed by maintenance nivolumab.

Sequenced by immunoSEQ multiplex PCR; TCRdb stores in-frame clones only, minus some. The data show under 20,000 clones, 80% seen once. Documented treatment: randomized to nivolumab then ipilimumab (arm A) or the reverse (arm B). No patient had prior DNA-damaging chemotherapy. From thawed PBMCs, live CD3+CD8+ cells negative for CD19 and CD56 were sorted. Per the germline V gene, CDR1 is LGHNA and CDR2 is YSLEER. This CDR3 is built from 14 residues. The clonotype originates from a human donor with melanoma. The starting material was CD8+ T cells sorted from blood (inferred from file names), obtained from a patient given nivolumab and ipilimumab in sequence. The chain combines TRBV4-3 with TRBJ2-5; a possible D gene is TRBD2 (5 bases). TRBJ2-7 matches the DNA end more closely, so the J call is doubtful. The CDR3 bases are TGCGCCAGCAGCCAAGATTGGGAGTCCTACGAGCAGTACTTC. Protein sequence: CASSQDWESYEQYF.